A selection of T cell receptor beta chains follows, all from one sample in a study of identical twins. Each CDR3 protein is one row after TCRdb ran MiXCR on the 5' RACE reads. Of roughly 220,000 distinct CDR3 sequences in the sample, around 6.5% were seen once. This sample also belongs to another study, concerning T cells expressing NK-cell markers.

The sample consisted of CD8+ T cells sorted from blood. Receptors were obtained from a woman younger than 30 in good health. CDR3s include the opening cysteine and the closing phenylalanine or tryptophan. Each record gives: J gene, V gene, clone size, D gene, CDR3 protein, CDR3 DNA. D genes are given only for firm matches. Expanded clones are given a class, and other clones once, few, many or no size at all.

J gene: TRBJ1-4
V gene: TRBV5-6
clone size: -
D gene: TRBD1
CDR3 protein: CASSVQGAGEKLFF
CDR3 DNA: TGTGCCAGCAGCGTACAGGGGGCAGGGGAAAAACTGTTTTTT

J gene: TRBJ2-7
V gene: TRBV20-1
clone size: -
D gene: TRBD2
CDR3 protein: CSARLADHEQYF
CDR3 DNA: TGCAGTGCTAGACTAGCGGACCACGAGCAGTACTTC

J gene: TRBJ1-4
V gene: TRBV10-3
clone size: few
D gene: -
CDR3 protein: CAIGREGEKLFF
CDR3 DNA: TGTGCCATTGGCAGGGAGGGTGAAAAACTGTTTTTT

J gene: TRBJ1-2
V gene: TRBV4-1
clone size: few
D gene: -
CDR3 protein: CASREFDGYTF
CDR3 DNA: TGCGCCAGCAGGGAATTCGATGGCTACACCTTC

J gene: TRBJ2-3
V gene: TRBV7-6
clone size: -
D gene: TRBD1
CDR3 protein: CASSLVPGQGSNTDTQYF
CDR3 DNA: TGTGCCAGCAGCTTAGTTCCCGGACAGGGGTCCAACACAGATACGCAGTATTTT

J gene: TRBJ2-7
V gene: TRBV5-6
clone size: few
D gene: -
CDR3 protein: CASHGLARTYEQYF
CDR3 DNA: TGTGCCAGCCATGGGCTAGCGCGAACCTACGAGCAGTACTTC

J gene: TRBJ1-1
V gene: TRBV12-3/TRBV12-4
clone size: few
D gene: -
CDR3 protein: CASTLGPGTEAFF
CDR3 DNA: TGTGCCAGCACCTTGGGGCCGGGCACTGAAGCTTTCTTT

J gene: TRBJ2-3
V gene: TRBV27
clone size: many
D gene: -
CDR3 protein: CASSLGRGSTDTQYF
CDR3 DNA: TGCGCCAGCAGCTTGGGGCGAGGTAGCACAGATACGCAGTATTTT

J gene: TRBJ2-7
V gene: TRBV20-1
clone size: -
D gene: -
CDR3 protein: CSSRDGTSYEQYF
CDR3 DNA: TGCAGTTCACGGGACGGAACGTCCTACGAGCAGTACTTC

J gene: TRBJ1-1
V gene: TRBV9
clone size: -
D gene: -
CDR3 protein: CASSVDLEGMDTEAFF
CDR3 DNA: TGTGCCAGCAGCGTAGACTTAGAGGGAATGGACACTGAAGCTTTCTTT

J gene: TRBJ2-3
V gene: TRBV9
clone size: many
D gene: -
CDR3 protein: CASSPEGPPRDTQYF
CDR3 DNA: TGTGCCAGCAGCCCCGAGGGACCTCCCCGCGATACGCAGTATTTT

J gene: TRBJ2-1
V gene: TRBV30
clone size: -
D gene: TRBD2
CDR3 protein: CAWSVGLTINEQFF
CDR3 DNA: TGTGCCTGGAGTGTGGGACTAACTATCAATGAGCAGTTCTTC

J gene: TRBJ2-5
V gene: TRBV6-5
clone size: few
D gene: -
CDR3 protein: CASSYRIGVQETQYF
CDR3 DNA: TGTGCCAGCAGTTACCGAATAGGCGTTCAAGAGACCCAGTACTTC

J gene: TRBJ2-7
V gene: TRBV7-9
clone size: few
D gene: -
CDR3 protein: CASSFPGVSYEQYF
CDR3 DNA: TGTGCCAGCAGCTTTCCGGGGGTCTCCTACGAGCAGTACTTC

J gene: TRBJ2-1
V gene: TRBV20-1
clone size: -
D gene: -
CDR3 protein: CSARAVEGYNEQFF
CDR3 DNA: TGCAGTGCTAGAGCGGTAGAGGGGTACAATGAGCAGTTCTTC

J gene: TRBJ1-2
V gene: TRBV20-1
clone size: -
D gene: -
CDR3 protein: CSAPNTGPSGYTF
CDR3 DNA: TGCAGTGCCCCGAATACAGGCCCTTCGGGCTACACCTTC

J gene: TRBJ2-4
V gene: TRBV30
clone size: -
D gene: TRBD1
CDR3 protein: CAWEGAQNIQYF
CDR3 DNA: TGTGCCTGGGAGGGGGCACAAAACATTCAGTACTTC

J gene: TRBJ1-5
V gene: TRBV3-1
clone size: -
D gene: -
CDR3 protein: CASSQDHQTQHF
CDR3 DNA: TGTGCCAGCAGCCAAGATCACCAGACCCAGCATTTT

J gene: TRBJ2-3
V gene: TRBV6-1
clone size: -
D gene: TRBD2
CDR3 protein: CASLDSGAADTQYF
CDR3 DNA: TGTGCCAGCCTCGATAGCGGGGCAGCAGATACGCAGTATTTT

J gene: TRBJ2-1
V gene: TRBV10-2
clone size: -
D gene: -
CDR3 protein: CASSVVGGGYNEQFF
CDR3 DNA: TGCGCCAGCAGTGTGGTGGGGGGAGGCTACAATGAGCAGTTCTTC